Listed below are T cell receptor beta chains from one sample, sequenced in a study of shared clonotypes between healthy human individuals. Clones were read by immunoSEQ multiplex PCR, and TCRdb kept only the in-frame ones, dropping some. The data show roughly 1 million clones, with under 80% seen just once and approximately 1.5% held by the top ten. The sequencing sample was made of memory CD4+ T cells sorted from blood. The receptors were gathered from a man between 18 and 29 years old in good health. CDR3s include the opening cysteine and the closing phenylalanine or tryptophan. The D gene is left open where the match is weak. Not every row has a clone size; where given, it reads once, few, many or a size class.

clone size | CDR3 length | J gene | V gene | D gene | CDR3 protein | CDR3 DNA
NA | 13 | TRBJ1-5 | TRBV30 | NA | CAWNLGGNQPQHF | TGTGCCTGGAACCTCGGGGGCAATCAGCCCCAGCATTTT
NA | 15 | TRBJ1-5 | TRBV27 | NA | CASRKDSYSNQPQHF | TGTGCCAGCAGAAAGGACAGCTATAGCAATCAGCCCCAGCATTTT
NA | 16 | TRBJ2-2 | TRBV10-3 | TRBD2 | CAISGQAGGPNGELFF | TGTGCCATCAGTGGGCAAGCGGGGGGGCCAAACGGGGAGCTGTTTTTT
NA | 14 | TRBJ2-7 | TRBV27 | NA | CASSPHSLYYEQYF | TGTGCCAGCAGTCCCCACAGCCTATACTACGAGCAGTACTTC
NA | 12 | TRBJ1-2 | TRBV28 | NA | CASSQHSYGYTF | TGTGCCAGCAGCCAGCACAGCTATGGCTACACCTTC
NA | 13 | TRBJ2-5 | TRBV11-2 | NA | CASSSSGLETQYF | TGTGCCAGCAGCTCTAGTGGACTAGAGACCCAGTACTTC
NA | 13 | TRBJ1-6 | TRBV9 | NA | CASSVDLGSPLHF | TGTGCCAGCAGCGTAGACTTGGGGTCACCTCTCCACTTT
NA | 16 | TRBJ2-2 | TRBV7-2 | TRBD2 | CASSLTSGSGAGELFF | TGTGCCAGCAGCTTAACTAGCGGGAGTGGTGCCGGGGAGCTGTTTTTT
NA | 15 | TRBJ2-7 | TRBV10-1 | NA | CASSESAGPSNEQYF | TGCGCCAGCAGTGAGTCAGCAGGGCCCTCCAACGAGCAGTACTTC
few | 12 | TRBJ1-5 | TRBV19 | NA | CASRDSNQPQHF | TGTGCCAGCAGAGACAGCAATCAGCCCCAGCATTTT
NA | 15 | TRBJ2-5 | TRBV7-2 | TRBD2 | CASSPGGRVGETQYF | TGTGCCAGCAGCCCCGGCGGGAGGGTCGGGGAGACCCAGTACTTC
NA | 13 | TRBJ2-2 | TRBV10-3 | NA | CAISEEEPGELFF | TGTGCCATCAGTGAGGAAGAACCCGGGGAGCTGTTTTTT
NA | 15 | TRBJ1-5 | TRBV6-1 | NA | CASSEVGTMGQPQHF | TGTGCCAGCAGTGAAGTTGGAACAATGGGACAGCCCCAGCATTTT
NA | 13 | TRBJ2-3 | TRBV5-6 | NA | CASSPAATDTQYF | TGTGCCAGCAGCCCGGCAGCAACAGATACGCAGTATTTT
NA | 14 | TRBJ2-5 | TRBV30 | NA | CAWSVGLAVETQYF | TGTGCCTGGAGTGTGGGCCTGGCTGTGGAGACCCAGTACTTC
NA | 16 | TRBJ1-4 | TRBV10-1 | TRBD1 | CASSNAPGQGWEKLFF | TGCGCCAGCTCTAACGCCCCGGGACAGGGGTGGGAAAAACTGTTTTTT
NA | 16 | TRBJ2-4 | TRBV19 | NA | CASSVQGGLAKNIQYF | TGTGCCAGTAGTGTACAGGGAGGATTAGCCAAAAACATTCAGTACTTC
NA | 14 | TRBJ2-7 | TRBV19 | NA | CASRTGTGTYEQYF | TGTGCCAGTAGGACCGGGACTGGAACCTACGAGCAGTACTTC
NA | 15 | TRBJ1-2 | TRBV19 | NA | CASSVGTGANYGYTF | TGTGCCAGTAGTGTCGGGACTGGAGCTAACTATGGCTACACCTTC
once | 19 | TRBJ2-3 | TRBV5-4 | TRBD2 | CASSFGLAGGPQSTDTQYF | TGTGCCAGCAGCTTCGGACTAGCGGGAGGCCCTCAGAGCACAGATACGCAGTATTTT
NA | 14 | TRBJ1-5 | TRBV5-1 | TRBD1 | CASSLGQVNQPQHF | TGCGCCAGCAGCCTCGGACAGGTCAATCAGCCCCAGCATTTT
NA | 16 | TRBJ1-4 | TRBV15 | NA | CATSRVPGAWNEKLFF | TGTGCCACCAGCAGAGTACCAGGGGCCTGGAATGAAAAACTGTTTTTT
NA | 14 | TRBJ1-2 | TRBV6-1 | TRBD1 | CASSEGQGDYGYTF | TGTGCCAGCAGTGAAGGCCAGGGGGACTATGGCTACACCTTC
NA | 15 | TRBJ2-3 | TRBV18 | TRBD1 | CASSPDRGLTDTQYF | TGTGCCAGCTCACCGGACAGGGGCCTGACAGATACGCAGTATTTT
NA | 14 | TRBJ2-7 | TRBV5-6 | TRBD1 | CASSLFDRAYEQYF | TGTGCCAGCAGCTTGTTCGACAGGGCCTACGAGCAGTACTTC
NA | 17 | TRBJ2-1 | TRBV6-1 | TRBD2 | CASSEVSRTSGYNEQFF | TGTGCCAGCAGTGAAGTTTCTCGGACTAGCGGTTACAATGAGCAGTTCTTC
NA | 17 | TRBJ2-4 | TRBV4-1 | NA | CASSQDEETGRWDIQYF | TGCGCCAGCAGCCAAGACGAAGAAACAGGGAGGTGGGACATTCAGTACTTC
NA | 13 | TRBJ1-2 | TRBV11-2 | NA | CASSLPGPYGYTF | TGTGCCAGCAGCTTACCAGGGCCCTATGGCTACACCTTC